The text below deals with one T cell receptor (beta chain). What it recognizes is unknown. V was pared by 0 bases and J by 5 bases, with 7 bases between. The CDR3 is made up of 13 amino acids. Per germline, CDR1 MNHEY and CDR2 SVGAGI. The table came from immunoSEQ multiplex PCR; TCRdb's copy has only in-frame clones and leaves some out. This sample has 25,000 to 40,000 clones, with approximately 90% found just once. This specimen comes from a study of OX40 agonist ivuxolimab in advanced cancers. Study-level findings and limits: Among the nonresponders, some also had low normalized T-cell clonal expansion. At doses 0.1 to 3.0 mg/kg, CD4+ and CD8+ clones expanded.

The source is an adult with an advanced solid tumor such as melanoma, head and neck, liver or kidney cancer. The starting material was CD4+ or CD8+ T cells sorted from blood, obtained in a trial of the OX40 agonist ivuxolimab. The chain joins TRBV6-5 to TRBJ1-2; unclear D gene. The CDR3 bases are TGTGCCAGCAGTTACTCGGGCGAGTATGGCTACACCTTC. This sequence encodes CASSYSGEYGYTF.